The 24 T cell receptor beta chains below were found in one sample sequenced in a study of shared clonotypes between healthy human individuals. Produced via immunoSEQ multiplex PCR; TCRdb's table is partial and in-frame only. Among some 700,000 clones listed, 90% were seen once. Sequencing was performed on memory CD8+ T cells from PBMCs. Subset indicated: CD45RO+ cells pooled with CCR7-negative TemRA cells. The receptors derive from a young man in good health. Some clones in this sample may be carry-over from other donors' samples.

The rearrangement uses TRBV4-1 and TRBJ2-7; 12 bases are a match to TRBD2. The CDR3 contains 15 residues. Trimming at V came to 3 bases and at J to 7 bases, leaving 7 bases not matched to a gene. Germline loops: CDR1 MGHRA, CDR2 YSYEKL. Here the CDR3 DNA reads TGCGCCAGCAGCCAGACTAGCGGGAGACGGTGGGAGCAGTACTTC. Its protein is CASSQTSGRRWEQYF.

The rearrangement joins TRBV7-9 to TRBJ2-7; D perhaps matches TRBD1 (6 bases). Germline CDR1 reads SEHNR; CDR2 reads FQNEAQ (reference sequence). Between the trimmed V and J ends, which lost 1 base and 3 bases, there was a span of 16 bases. This CDR3 comprises 16 residues. The CDR3 protein is CASSLEDSLLNYEQYF. The CDR3 DNA follows: TGTGCCAGCAGCTTAGAGGACAGCTTACTTAACTACGAGCAGTACTTC.

The chain joins TRBV7-9 to TRBJ2-3; D is unresolved. The V gene lost 2 bases and the J gene lost 9 bases, with 9 bases spanning the gap. There are 12 residues in the CDR3. In germline, CDR1 is SEHNR, CDR2 FQNEAQ (reference sequence). CDR3: CASSLSARTQYF. The CDR3 DNA reads as TGTGCCAGCAGCTTATCAGCCCGGACGCAGTATTTT.

The chain is built from TRBV6-5 and TRBJ2-5; D may match TRBD1 or TRBD2 (5 bases each). Germline lookup yields CDR1 MNHEY and CDR2 SVGAGI. Trimming stripped 3 bases from V and 8 bases from J, with 13 bases between. This CDR3 has 13 amino acids. As DNA, the CDR3 is TGTGCCAGCAGTTATACGACTGGGGGAACCCAGTACTTC. This sequence encodes CASSYTTGGTQYF.

The chain links TRBV5-5 to TRBJ2-3, with 7 bases lining up with TRBD1. The germline gives CDR1 SGHKS, CDR2 YYEKEE (reference sequence). V dropped 4 bases and J dropped 3; count of bases not matched to a gene: 5. The CDR3 covers 14 residues. CDR3 DNA sequence: TGTGCCAGCAGCCAGGGACAGACTACAGATACGCAGTATTTT. As protein: CASSQGQTTDTQYF.

The rearrangement links TRBV30 to TRBJ2-7; D might be TRBD1 (7 bases). V was pared by 0 bases and J by 0 bases, with 12 bases between. CDR1 and CDR2 (germline): GTSNPN, SVGIG (reference sequence). This CDR3 spans 15 amino acids. CDR3 sequence: CAWSVWGDSSYEQYF. CDR3 coding DNA: TGTGCCTGGAGTGTGTGGGGGGACAGCTCCTACGAGCAGTACTTC.

This chain uses TRBV6-1 with TRBJ2-7; 9 nucleotides match TRBD2. Per germline, CDR1 MNHNS and CDR2 SASEGT. The CDR3 loop spans 15 amino acids. With 2 bases clipped from V and 3 bases from J, the junction kept 5 bases outside the gene matches. The CDR3 reads CASSEPGLAVYEQYF. CDR3 nucleotides: TGTGCCAGCAGTGAACCGGGACTAGCCGTCTACGAGCAGTACTTC.

This chain links TRBV2 with TRBJ1-3; D ambiguous. Germline values: CDR1 SNHLY, CDR2 FYNNEI. The CDR3 covers 14 residues. V shed 3 bases and J shed 2 bases, with 8 bases lying between them. The CDR3 spells CASSERVAGNTIYF. CDR3 nucleotides: TGTGCCAGCAGTGAGAGGGTAGCTGGAAACACCATATATTTT.

In regard to this clone: Being one base from a much bigger clone, this may be a read error. The identical CDR3 is also encoded by other nucleotide sequences in the sample. The rearrangement links TRBV5-4 to TRBJ2-1; D is undetermined. The CDR3 spans 13 residues. CDR1 is SGHNT and CDR2 is YYREEE in the germline V gene (reference sequence). The V and J ends lost 1 base and 2 bases respectively, with 4 bases between them. CDR3 loop: CASSLRAYNEQFF. The CDR3 region has the DNA TGTGCCAGCAGCTTGCGTGCCTACAATGAGCAGTTCTTC.

This clone has a handful of counts. The chain links TRBV30 to TRBJ1-4; a weak D match, TRBD1 (5 bases). The CDR3 runs 14 residues. Trimming cost V 0 bases and J 8 bases, with 13 bases left between them. From germline, CDR1 is GTSNPN and CDR2 SVGIG (reference sequence). CDR3 region: CAWSVLGVGEKLFF. The CDR3 DNA reads as TGTGCCTGGAGTGTACTAGGGGTCGGGGAAAAACTGTTTTTT.

With regard to this clone: Additional DNA sequences in this sample encode the identical CDR3. The chain joins TRBV27 to TRBJ2-7, with TRBD2 matching over 7 bases. The germline CDR1 and CDR2 sequences are MNHEY and SMNVEV (reference sequence). With V trimmed by 6 bases and J by 2 bases, 4 bases remained unmatched. The CDR3 runs 13 residues. The CDR3 spells CASRLAGAYEQYF. CDR3 bases: TGTGCCAGCAGGTTAGCGGGCGCCTACGAGCAGTACTTC.

V is TRBV4-1 and J is TRBJ2-7; D might be TRBD1 (5 bases). The germline V and J ends were trimmed by 4 bases and 3 bases, with 13 bases remaining between them. This CDR3 spans 14 amino acids. Per germline, CDR1 MGHRA and CDR2 YSYEKL. CDR3 protein: CASSLTGHGYEQYF. CDR3 in DNA: TGCGCCAGCAGCCTTACCGGACACGGCTACGAGCAGTACTTC.

The chain recombines TRBV6-1 with TRBJ2-7; 7 positions match TRBD2. V was clipped by 3 bases and J by 7 bases; unmatched bases: 15. The germline gives CDR1 MNHNS, CDR2 SASEGT. This CDR3 is built from 16 residues. CDR3 sequence: CASSDIGSGVRGEQYF. DNA for the CDR3: TGTGCCAGCAGTGATATAGGGAGCGGGGTCCGGGGGGAGCAGTACTTC.

The chain couples TRBV9 to TRBJ1-4; D not certain. CDR1 is SGDLS, CDR2 YYNGEE, per germline. V shed 0 bases and J shed 0 bases, with 9 bases lying between them. This CDR3 has 16 residues. The CDR3 protein is CASSVGFVATNEKLFF. CDR3 bases: TGTGCCAGCAGCGTAGGTTTTGTTGCAACTAATGAAAAACTGTTTTTT.

The V gene is TRBV6-1, the J gene TRBJ1-5, with TRBD1 matching 7 bases. This CDR3 is 15 amino acids long. CDR1 MNHNS and CDR2 SASEGT come from the germline V gene. The V and J ends lost 6 bases and 7 bases, in that order; junction bases with no gene match: 12. The CDR3 here is CASSELGGAGQPQHF. Written as DNA, the CDR3 is TGTGCCAGCAGCGAATTAGGGGGCGCGGGGCAGCCCCAGCATTTT.

Remarks on this clone: The same CDR3 also results from other DNA sequences found in this sample. The gene calls are TRBV7-2 and TRBJ2-7; D may be TRBD1 (5 bases). The CDR3 contains 13 residues. The V gene lost 3 bases and the J gene lost 3 bases, with 9 bases spanning the gap. Germline assignment: CDR1 SGHTA and CDR2 FQGNSA. Written as DNA, the CDR3 is TGTGCCAGCAGCTTCGGACAAAACTACGAGCAGTACTTC. Its protein is CASSFGQNYEQYF.

The chain uses TRBV6-4 and TRBJ2-3, with D hard to call. In germline, CDR1 is MRHNA, CDR2 SNTAGT. V lost 3 bases to trimming and J lost 4 bases, with 17 bases between them. The CDR3 consists of 16 residues. DNA of the CDR3: TGTGCCAGCAGTGAAGGTTTCGGCACATACGCAGATACGCAGTATTTT. As protein: CASSEGFGTYADTQYF.

A few counts support this clone. The chain carries TRBV13 and TRBJ2-7; 7 positions match TRBD1. This CDR3 comprises 13 residues. Germline V gene sequence: CDR1 PRHDT, CDR2 FYEKMQ (reference sequence). The V segment lost 4 bases and the J segment 2 bases; nucleotides outside the gene matches: 2. The CDR3 protein is CASSWTGTYEQYF. The DNA of the CDR3 is TGTGCCAGCAGCTGGACAGGAACCTACGAGCAGTACTTC.

The rearrangement links TRBV27 to TRBJ2-3, with 13 nucleotides matching TRBD2. V lost 3 bases to trimming and J lost 1 base; unmatched junction nucleotides: 4. Germline V gene lookup returns CDR1 MNHEY and CDR2 SMNVEV (reference sequence). This CDR3 spans 17 amino acids. The CDR3 nucleotides are TGTGCCAGCAGTTTCGGACTAGCGGGAGTGGGCACAGATACGCAGTATTTT. It is translated as CASSFGLAGVGTDTQYF.

The chain uses TRBV6-5 and TRBJ2-1; D is ambiguous. The CDR3 extends over 13 amino acids. V gave up 2 bases and J gave up 7 bases, with 9 bases separating them. Germline V gene lookup returns CDR1 MNHEY and CDR2 SVGAGI. The CDR3 spells CASSYLMKNEQFF. The CDR3 DNA sequence: TGTGCCAGCAGTTACCTGATGAAGAATGAGCAGTTCTTC.

For this clone: The same CDR3 arises from other DNA sequences in this sample as well. This chain connects TRBV5-6 to TRBJ1-1; D remains unclear. Germline-derived CDR1 and CDR2 are SGHDT and YYEEEE. Trimming took off 1 base at V and 0 bases at J, with 4 bases between the two ends. This CDR3 comprises 13 residues. The DNA for the CDR3 is TGTGCCAGCAGCTTGACTGTGAACACTGAAGCTTTCTTT. Amino acid sequence: CASSLTVNTEAFF.

This chain connects TRBV11-2 to TRBJ2-3, with TRBD2 matching over 8 bases. V lost 4 bases and J lost 2; bases outside the gene matches: 8. Germline CDR1 reads SGHAT; CDR2 reads FQNNGV. CDR3 length: 16 residues. CDR3 in DNA: TGTGCCAGCAGCTCCCGAATAGCGGGGCCCACAGATACGCAGTATTTT. Amino acids: CASSSRIAGPTDTQYF.

The chain couples TRBV5-1 to TRBJ2-7, with TRBD2 matching 9 bases. The junction had 8 bases not matched to a gene; V was cut back by 7 bases and J by 3 bases. The CDR3 is made up of 14 amino acids. The germline V gene encodes CDR1 SGHRS and CDR2 YFSETQ. This CDR3 is CASGMTSGNYEQYF. In DNA form, the CDR3 reads TGCGCCAGCGGCATGACTAGCGGAAACTACGAGCAGTACTTC.

The chain couples TRBV28 to TRBJ2-3, with 7 nucleotides matching TRBD2. The V gene's germline CDR1 is MDHEN and CDR2 SYDVKM. V was pared by 2 bases and J by 0 bases, with 8 bases of the junction left unmatched. CDR3 size: 17 residues. The DNA of the CDR3 is TGTGCCAGCAGTTTACACATAGCGGGCACTAGCACAGATACGCAGTATTTT. It is translated as CASSLHIAGTSTDTQYF.